This T cell receptor (beta chain) stems from a study of T cell responses to AZD1222 COVID-19 vaccine. As concerns this clone: What it binds is not known.

Study-wide results and limits: With dominance at 160-218 and 743-854, vaccine-associated CD4 TCRs spanned spike.

Measured with immunoSEQ multiplex PCR; TCRdb has only the in-frame clones, and not every one. The table shows about 99,000 clones, with 80% to 90% occurring only once. This receptor was identified in an adult in good health. This specimen was peripheral blood, taken on day 0 of AZD1222 vaccination.

CDR3 sequence: CASSIGSLDTAYEQYF. CDR3 in DNA: TGTGCCAGTAGTATCGGCAGCCTAGACACGGCGTACGAGCAGTACTTC. This rearrangement joins TRBV19 to TRBJ2-7, with D hard to call. V shed 3 bases and J shed 4 bases, with 19 bases lying between them. CDR1 and CDR2 (germline): LNHDA, SQIVND (reference sequence). The CDR3 length is 16 residues. Full variable domain (missing parts from reference TRBV19 and TRBJ2-7): DGGITQSPKYLFRKEGQNVTLSCEQNLNHDAMYWYRQDPGQGLRLIYYSQIVNDFQKGDIAEGYSVSREKKESFPLTVTSAQKNPTAFYLCASSIGSLDTAYEQYFGPGTRLTVT.